This is a list of T cell receptor beta chains from one sample in a study of OX40 agonist ivuxolimab in advanced cancers. Only in-frame clones appear in the TCRdb table, and some are missing; sequencing was by immunoSEQ multiplex PCR. The sample contains fewer than 90,000 clones, nearly 95% of which appear only once. The material sequenced was CD4+ or CD8+ T cells sorted from blood, taken in a trial of the OX40 agonist ivuxolimab. The receptors derive from an adult with an advanced solid tumor such as melanoma, head and neck, liver or kidney cancer. Each CDR3 is given with its conserved first and last residue. A D gene is named only where the DNA matches it firmly. Clone sizes are given selectively: once, few, many, or a class where the clone is expanded.

j_call | d_call | clone_size | cdr3_length | v_call | cdr3_aa | cdr3_nt
TRBJ2-7 | NA | NA | 15 | TRBV2 | CASSEWGAPSYEQYF | TGTGCCAGCAGTGAATGGGGGGCCCCATCCTACGAGCAGTACTTC
TRBJ2-1 | TRBD2 | NA | 13 | TRBV27 | CASTGGLGYEQFF | TGTGCCAGCACTGGCGGACTAGGGTATGAGCAGTTCTTC
TRBJ2-1 | NA | NA | 17 | TRBV7-6 | CASSLEAGGYANNEQFF | TGTGCCAGCAGCTTAGAGGCTGGAGGTTATGCGAACAATGAGCAGTTCTTC
TRBJ2-1 | NA | NA | 14 | TRBV5-1 | CASSPGSSYNEQFF | TGCGCCAGCAGCCCGGGAAGCTCCTACAATGAGCAGTTCTTC
TRBJ1-6 | NA | NA | 16 | TRBV19 | CASSIDPGVTYSPLHF | TGTGCCAGTAGTATAGATCCGGGAGTAACCTATTCACCCCTCCACTTT
TRBJ1-2 | TRBD1 | NA | 19 | TRBV27 | CASSLSRGTGGAPFYGYTF | TGTGCCAGCAGTTTATCACGTGGGACAGGGGGCGCCCCCTTCTATGGCTACACCTTC
TRBJ2-7 | NA | NA | 16 | TRBV18 | CASSPDPPDTTYEQYF | TGTGCCAGCTCACCAGACCCCCCAGACACAACCTACGAGCAGTACTTC
TRBJ1-4 | NA | once | 14 | TRBV28 | CASSFRGAGEKLFF | TGTGCCAGCAGTTTCCGAGGGGCGGGAGAAAAACTGTTTTTT
TRBJ2-7 | TRBD1 | once | 14 | TRBV7-8 | CASRGTESSYEQYF | TGTGCCAGCAGGGGGACAGAGAGCTCCTACGAGCAGTACTTC
TRBJ2-7 | NA | NA | 14 | TRBV7-8 | CASSLGGAPYEQYF | TGTGCCAGCAGCTTAGGAGGGGCCCCCTACGAGCAGTACTTC
TRBJ2-3 | NA | NA | 14 | TRBV7-6 | CASSLAQGVDTQYF | TGTGCCAGCAGCTTAGCGCAGGGAGTGGATACGCAGTATTTT
TRBJ2-7 | TRBD2 | NA | 16 | TRBV13 | CASSLGLAGVSYEQYF | TGTGCCAGCAGCCTGGGACTAGCGGGAGTATCCTACGAGCAGTACTTC
TRBJ2-5 | NA | NA | 14 | TRBV5-8 | CASSLQGRGRTQYF | TGTGCCAGCAGCTTGCAGGGGCGAGGTCGGACCCAGTACTTC
TRBJ2-3 | NA | once | 15 | TRBV28 | CASSPRDFYTDTQYF | TGTGCCAGCAGTCCCCGGGACTTCTACACAGATACGCAGTATTTT
TRBJ2-7 | TRBD1 | NA | 12 | TRBV7-6 | CASSYQGDEQYF | TGTGCCAGCAGCTACCAGGGGGACGAGCAGTACTTC
TRBJ2-7 | TRBD1 | NA | 15 | TRBV7-8 | CASSSRDREDYEQYF | TGTGCCAGCAGCTCAAGAGACAGGGAAGACTACGAGCAGTACTTC
TRBJ1-3 | NA | NA | 15 | TRBV27 | CASSLQGTSGNTIYF | TGTGCCAGCAGTTTACAGGGGACCTCTGGAAACACCATATATTTT
TRBJ2-7 | TRBD1 | NA | 13 | TRBV27 | CASSWGQGYEQYF | TGTGCCAGCAGTTGGGGACAGGGCTACGAGCAGTACTTC
TRBJ2-2 | NA | NA | 17 | TRBV5-1 | CASSLTGTYTNTGELFF | TGCGCCAGCAGCTTAACCGGGACATATACGAACACCGGGGAGCTGTTTTTT
TRBJ2-1 | NA | once | 17 | TRBV19 | CASSIMGGAGGSNEQFF | TGTGCCAGTAGTATAATGGGAGGGGCAGGGGGTTCGAATGAGCAGTTCTTC
TRBJ1-1 | NA | NA | 13 | TRBV10-1 | CASSETGNTEAFF | TGCGCCAGCAGTGAGACAGGGAACACTGAAGCTTTCTTT
TRBJ2-3 | NA | NA | 16 | TRBV9 | CASSVVGAGGTDTQYF | TGTGCCAGCAGCGTAGTGGGGGCGGGAGGCACAGATACGCAGTATTTT
TRBJ1-1 | TRBD1 | NA | 14 | TRBV6-1 | CASSRQGANTEAFF | TGTGCCAGCAGCCGACAGGGGGCGAATACTGAAGCTTTCTTT
TRBJ2-5 | NA | NA | 15 | TRBV5-1 | CASRSPRGFQETQYF | TGCGCCAGCAGAAGCCCGAGGGGGTTCCAAGAGACCCAGTACTTC
TRBJ1-2 | NA | NA | 17 | TRBV4-1 | CASSQPRIRQEENGYTF | TGCGCCAGCAGCCAACCCCGGATTCGACAGGAGGAAAATGGCTACACCTTC
TRBJ2-7 | TRBD1 | NA | 13 | TRBV12-5 | CASALDRAYEQYF | TGTGCTAGTGCCCTGGACAGGGCCTACGAGCAGTACTTC
TRBJ1-1 | TRBD1 | NA | 14 | TRBV6-5 | CASSPGQGNTEAFF | TGTGCCAGCAGCCCGGGACAGGGGAACACTGAAGCTTTCTTT
TRBJ2-7 | NA | NA | 11 | TRBV27 | CASRQGYEQYF | TGTGCCAGCAGGCAGGGCTACGAGCAGTACTTC
TRBJ2-3 | NA | NA | 19 | TRBV5-1 | CASSLAGLQGNPSTDTQYF | TGCGCCAGCAGCTTGGCGGGTCTACAGGGAAATCCTAGCACAGATACGCAGTATTTT
TRBJ2-1 | NA | NA | 13 | TRBV5-5 | CASSYDSYNEQFF | TGTGCCAGCAGCTACGACAGCTACAATGAGCAGTTCTTC
TRBJ2-4 | NA | NA | 15 | TRBV6-5 | CASSIGRGAKNIQYF | TGTGCCAGCTCTATCGGGAGAGGGGCCAAAAACATTCAGTACTTC
TRBJ1-2 | NA | NA | 17 | TRBV5-1 | CASSAWGRELGNYGYTF | TGCGCCAGCAGCGCTTGGGGCCGCGAGCTGGGGAACTATGGCTACACCTTC
TRBJ1-2 | TRBD1 | NA | 15 | TRBV27 | CASSLTPDRGLGYTF | TGTGCCAGCAGTCTTACCCCGGACAGGGGGCTCGGCTACACCTTC
TRBJ2-7 | NA | NA | 12 | TRBV6-6 | CASSYSRLEQYF | TGTGCCAGCAGTTACTCCCGACTAGAGCAGTACTTC
TRBJ2-7 | NA | NA | 11 | TRBV20-1 | CSASWEGEQYF | TGCAGTGCTAGTTGGGAAGGTGAGCAGTACTTC
TRBJ1-2 | TRBD1 | NA | 14 | TRBV19 | CASLRQGVNYGYTF | TGTGCCAGCCTCCGACAGGGTGTTAACTATGGCTACACCTTC
TRBJ1-1 | TRBD1 | NA | 14 | TRBV4-3 | CASSYGTGDTEAFF | TGCGCCAGCAGCTACGGGACAGGGGACACTGAAGCTTTCTTT
TRBJ1-2 | TRBD1 | NA | 13 | TRBV7-9 | CASRGGTDRCYTF | TGTGCCAGCAGGGGGGGGACAGATCGATGCTACACCTTC
TRBJ1-1 | TRBD1 | NA | 14 | TRBV6-5 | CASSTTGMHTEAFF | TGTGCCAGCAGTACGACAGGGATGCACACTGAAGCTTTCTTT
TRBJ1-1 | TRBD1 | once | 17 | TRBV19 | CASSILGTGVANTEAFF | TGTGCCAGTAGTATTCTAGGGACAGGGGTGGCGAACACTGAAGCTTTCTTT
TRBJ2-1 | TRBD1 | NA | 14 | TRBV27 | CASLGQGGYNEQFF | TGTGCCAGCCTTGGACAGGGGGGATACAATGAGCAGTTCTTC
TRBJ2-1 | NA | NA | 16 | TRBV5-6 | CASSLEAASSYNEQFF | TGTGCCAGCAGCTTGGAAGCAGCCAGCTCCTACAATGAGCAGTTCTTC
TRBJ2-1 | NA | NA | 16 | TRBV11-3 | CASSLDGGGDYNEQFF | TGTGCCAGCAGCTTAGATGGGGGTGGGGACTACAATGAGCAGTTCTTC
TRBJ1-2 | TRBD1 | NA | 15 | TRBV12-5 | CASGPSTGESYGYTF | TGTGCTAGTGGTCCGTCGACAGGGGAAAGCTATGGCTACACCTTC
TRBJ2-7 | TRBD2 | NA | 15 | TRBV5-1 | CASSYSSGRSYEQYF | TGCGCCAGCAGCTACTCTAGCGGGCGCTCCTACGAGCAGTACTTC
TRBJ2-7 | TRBD2 | NA | 15 | TRBV2 | CASRLRGGDHYEQYF | TGTGCCAGCAGATTACGCGGGGGGGACCACTACGAGCAGTACTTC
TRBJ2-1 | NA | NA | 14 | TRBV27 | CASSVGTAGREQFF | TGTGCCAGCAGTGTCGGGACAGCGGGGCGGGAGCAGTTCTTC
TRBJ2-3 | NA | NA | 16 | TRBV9 | CASSPHNGVDKNTQYF | TGTGCCAGCAGCCCCCATAATGGGGTTGATAAAAATACGCAGTATTTT
TRBJ2-7 | NA | NA | 13 | TRBV10-3 | CAISYGGYYEQYF | TGTGCCATCAGTTATGGCGGGTACTACGAGCAGTACTTC
TRBJ2-3 | NA | NA | 14 | TRBV30 | CAWSIGLSTDTQYF | TGTGCCTGGAGTATCGGGCTAAGCACAGATACGCAGTATTTT
TRBJ1-1 | NA | NA | 13 | TRBV19 | CASSSGPASEAFF | TGTGCCAGTAGCTCAGGGCCCGCCTCTGAAGCTTTCTTT
TRBJ2-1 | TRBD1 | NA | 15 | TRBV6-1 | CASSEWDRGYNEQFF | TGTGCCAGCAGTGAGTGGGACAGGGGCTACAATGAGCAGTTCTTC
TRBJ1-1 | TRBD1 | NA | 14 | TRBV19 | CASNFRGYNTEAFF | TGTGCCAGTAATTTCAGGGGGTACAACACTGAAGCTTTCTTT